These T cell receptor beta chains were read from a single sample in a study of cytomegalovirus exposure and HLA in healthy donors. TCRdb's copy holds only in-frame clones and misses some; the assay was immunoSEQ multiplex PCR. The repertoire includes around 140,000 clones, more than 9.5% of them detected once, and approximately 1.7% sits in the top ten. Sequencing used PBMCs. The receptors were sampled from a man aged 45-60 years in good health and CMV-seronegative. Each CDR3 is given with its conserved first and last residue. The order of the fields is D gene, clone size, V gene, J gene, CDR3 length, CDR3 protein, CDR3 DNA. A D gene is named only where the DNA matches it firmly. Rows may omit the clone size; those that give it use once, few, many or a size class.

D: TRBD1
size: .
V: TRBV15
J: TRBJ2-1
length: 15
CDR3: CATSRETGGYNEQFF
DNA: TGTGCCACCAGCAGAGAAACAGGGGGGTACAATGAGCAGTTCTTC

D: TRBD2
size: .
V: TRBV7-3
J: TRBJ2-3
length: 15
CDR3: CASSSQRGTTDTQYF
DNA: TGTGCCAGCAGCTCCCAGCGGGGGACTACAGATACGCAGTATTTT

D: TRBD2
size: few
V: TRBV6-5
J: TRBJ2-7
length: 13
CDR3: CASSRSGRHEQYF
DNA: TGTGCCAGCAGTCGTAGCGGGAGACACGAGCAGTACTTC

D: TRBD2
size: few
V: TRBV5-1
J: TRBJ2-3
length: 16
CDR3: CASSRGTSGSTDTQYF
DNA: TGCGCCAGCAGCAGGGGGACTAGCGGAAGCACAGATACGCAGTATTTT

D: TRBD1
size: few
V: TRBV6-1
J: TRBJ1-2
length: 14
CDR3: CASSSRDRDGGYTF
DNA: TGTGCCAGCAGCTCCCGGGACAGGGACGGCGGCTACACCTTC

D: TRBD2
size: .
V: TRBV13
J: TRBJ2-1
length: 16
CDR3: CASSYPSAGADYEQFF
DNA: TGTGCCAGCAGCTACCCCAGCGCGGGAGCTGACTATGAGCAGTTCTTC

D: TRBD1
size: few
V: TRBV19
J: TRBJ1-3
length: 14
CDR3: CASSSPGTANAIYF
DNA: TGTGCCAGTAGTAGCCCCGGGACAGCCAATGCCATATATTTT

D: .
size: few
V: TRBV28
J: TRBJ2-7
length: 13
CDR3: CASSPPQTYEQYF
DNA: TGTGCCAGCAGTCCCCCCCAGACCTACGAGCAGTACTTC

D: TRBD1
size: .
V: TRBV7-3
J: TRBJ2-2
length: 15
CDR3: CASSPREGGPGELFF
DNA: TGTGCCAGCAGCCCCCGTGAAGGGGGCCCCGGGGAGCTGTTTTTT

D: .
size: .
V: TRBV5-1
J: TRBJ2-2
length: 13
CDR3: CASSQQESGELFF
DNA: TGCGCCAGCAGCCAACAGGAATCCGGGGAGCTGTTTTTT

D: .
size: .
V: TRBV10-1
J: TRBJ1-1
length: 14
CDR3: CASSESQGNTEAFF
DNA: TGCGCCAGCAGTGAGTCGCAGGGGAACACTGAAGCTTTCTTT

D: .
size: few
V: TRBV9
J: TRBJ2-5
length: 15
CDR3: CASSVRAGQRETQYF
DNA: TGTGCCAGCAGCGTAAGGGCAGGGCAACGAGAGACCCAGTACTTC

D: TRBD2
size: .
V: TRBV9
J: TRBJ2-1
length: 20
CDR3: CASSVGLAGGPGFSYNEQFF
DNA: TGTGCCAGCAGCGTAGGACTAGCGGGGGGGCCGGGGTTCTCCTACAATGAGCAGTTCTTC

D: TRBD2
size: .
V: TRBV6-5
J: TRBJ2-2
length: 14
CDR3: CASLGLTNTGELFF
DNA: TGTGCCAGCCTGGGACTAACAAACACCGGGGAGCTGTTTTTT

D: .
size: .
V: TRBV5-8
J: TRBJ2-1
length: 13
CDR3: CASSPTEYNEQFF
DNA: TGTGCCAGCAGCCCGACAGAGTACAATGAGCAGTTCTTC

D: .
size: few
V: TRBV5-1
J: TRBJ2-7
length: 14
CDR3: CASSLVQGRYEQYF
DNA: TGCGCCAGCAGCTTGGTTCAGGGGCGGTACGAGCAGTACTTC

D: .
size: .
V: TRBV4-1
J: TRBJ2-7
length: 14
CDR3: CASSHPTGAYEQYF
DNA: TGCGCCAGCAGCCATCCGACAGGAGCCTACGAGCAGTACTTC

D: TRBD1
size: few
V: TRBV27
J: TRBJ1-5
length: 16
CDR3: CASRPGQGHSNQPQHF
DNA: TGTGCCAGCAGACCGGGACAGGGCCATAGCAATCAGCCCCAGCATTTT

D: TRBD2
size: .
V: TRBV7-2
J: TRBJ2-5
length: 18
CDR3: CASSLALFSGGTEETQYF
DNA: TGTGCCAGCAGCTTAGCGCTATTTAGCGGGGGGACCGAAGAGACCCAGTACTTC

D: TRBD1
size: few
V: TRBV2
J: TRBJ2-7
length: 14
CDR3: CASTRTGGSYEQYF
DNA: TGTGCCAGCACTCGGACAGGGGGCTCCTACGAGCAGTACTTC

D: .
size: .
V: TRBV5-1
J: TRBJ2-7
length: 15
CDR3: CASSLAGAQNYEQYF
DNA: TGCGCCAGCAGCTTGGCTGGGGCACAGAACTACGAGCAGTACTTC

D: .
size: .
V: TRBV5-4
J: TRBJ1-4
length: 15
CDR3: CASSPPGNTNEKLFF
DNA: TGTGCCAGCAGCCCACCAGGGAATACTAATGAAAAACTGTTTTTT